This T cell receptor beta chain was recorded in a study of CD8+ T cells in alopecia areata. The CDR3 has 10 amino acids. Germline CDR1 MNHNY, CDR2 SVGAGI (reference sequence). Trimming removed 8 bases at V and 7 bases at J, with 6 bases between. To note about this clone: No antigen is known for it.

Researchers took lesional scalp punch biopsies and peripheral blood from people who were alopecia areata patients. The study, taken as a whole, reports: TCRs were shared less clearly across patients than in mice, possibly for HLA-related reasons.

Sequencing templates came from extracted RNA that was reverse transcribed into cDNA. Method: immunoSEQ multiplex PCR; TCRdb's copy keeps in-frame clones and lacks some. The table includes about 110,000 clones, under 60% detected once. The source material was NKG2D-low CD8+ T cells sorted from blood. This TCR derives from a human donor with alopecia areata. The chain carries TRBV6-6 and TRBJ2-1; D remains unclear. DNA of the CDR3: TGTGCCAGCGTTGGAAATGAGCAGTTCTTC. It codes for CASVGNEQFF.